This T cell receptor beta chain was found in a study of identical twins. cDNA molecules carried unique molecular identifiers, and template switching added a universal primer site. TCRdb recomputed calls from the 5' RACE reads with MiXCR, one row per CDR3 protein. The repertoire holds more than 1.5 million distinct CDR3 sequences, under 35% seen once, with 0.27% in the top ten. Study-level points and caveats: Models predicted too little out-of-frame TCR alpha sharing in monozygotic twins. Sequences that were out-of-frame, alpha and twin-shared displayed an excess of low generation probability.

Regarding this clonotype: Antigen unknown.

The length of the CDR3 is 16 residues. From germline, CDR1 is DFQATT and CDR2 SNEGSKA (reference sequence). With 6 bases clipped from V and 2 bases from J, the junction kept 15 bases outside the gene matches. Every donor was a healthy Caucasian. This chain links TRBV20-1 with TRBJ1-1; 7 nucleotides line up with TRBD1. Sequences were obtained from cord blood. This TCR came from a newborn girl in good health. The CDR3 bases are TGCAGTGCCCGACCGAAATATACAGGGGCCAACACTGAAGCTTTCTTT. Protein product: CSARPKYTGANTEAFF.